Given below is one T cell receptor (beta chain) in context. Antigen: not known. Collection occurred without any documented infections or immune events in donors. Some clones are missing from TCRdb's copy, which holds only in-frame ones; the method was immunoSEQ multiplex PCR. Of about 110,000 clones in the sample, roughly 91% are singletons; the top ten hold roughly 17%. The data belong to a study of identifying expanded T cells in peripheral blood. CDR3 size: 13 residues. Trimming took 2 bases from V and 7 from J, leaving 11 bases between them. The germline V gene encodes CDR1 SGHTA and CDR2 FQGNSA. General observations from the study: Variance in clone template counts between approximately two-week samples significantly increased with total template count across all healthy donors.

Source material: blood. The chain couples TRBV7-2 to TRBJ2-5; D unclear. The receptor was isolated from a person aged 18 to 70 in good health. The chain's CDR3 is CASSLPSPGTQYF. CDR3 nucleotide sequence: TGTGCCAGCAGCTTACCTTCCCCTGGGACCCAGTACTTC. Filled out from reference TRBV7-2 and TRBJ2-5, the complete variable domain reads GAGVSQSPSNKVTEKGKDVELRCDPISGHTALYWYRQSLGQGLEFLIYFQGNSAPDKSGLPSDRFSAERTGGSVSTLTIQRTQQEDSAVYLCASSLPSPGTQYFGPGTRLLVL.